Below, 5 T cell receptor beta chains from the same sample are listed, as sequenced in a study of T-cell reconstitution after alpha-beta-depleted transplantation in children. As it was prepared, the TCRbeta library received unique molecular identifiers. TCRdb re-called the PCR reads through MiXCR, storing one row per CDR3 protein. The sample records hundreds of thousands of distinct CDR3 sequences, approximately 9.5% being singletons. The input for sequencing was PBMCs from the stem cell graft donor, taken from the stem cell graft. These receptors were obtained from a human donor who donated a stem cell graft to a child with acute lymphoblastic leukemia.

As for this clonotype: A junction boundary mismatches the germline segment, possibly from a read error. The CDR3 region has the DNA TGTTCCAGCAGCTTTCCCCCTCAAGGGGGGGCGGGCACAGATACGCAGTATTTT. Amino acids: CSSSFPPQGGAGTDTQYF. The chain has TRBV7-8 and TRBJ2-3; the D gene is possibly TRBD2 (7 bases). The V gene's germline CDR1 is SGHVS and CDR2 FQNEAQ. The CDR3 contains 18 residues.

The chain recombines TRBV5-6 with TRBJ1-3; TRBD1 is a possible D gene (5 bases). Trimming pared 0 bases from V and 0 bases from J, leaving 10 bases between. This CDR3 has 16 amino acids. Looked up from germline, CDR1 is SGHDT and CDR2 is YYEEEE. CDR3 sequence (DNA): TGTGCCAGCAGCTTGGTGACAGATCACTCTGGAAACACCATATATTTT. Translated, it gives CASSLVTDHSGNTIYF.

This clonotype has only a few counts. CDR3 bases: TGTGCCAGCAGCGGCCAGGAAGAGACCCAGTACTTC. It translates to CASSGQEETQYF. The rearrangement uses TRBV3-1 and TRBJ2-5, with D hard to call. The CDR3 has 12 amino acids. Germline CDR1 and CDR2: LGHDT and YNNKEL (reference sequence). V was clipped by 5 bases and J by 3 bases, with 7 bases between them.

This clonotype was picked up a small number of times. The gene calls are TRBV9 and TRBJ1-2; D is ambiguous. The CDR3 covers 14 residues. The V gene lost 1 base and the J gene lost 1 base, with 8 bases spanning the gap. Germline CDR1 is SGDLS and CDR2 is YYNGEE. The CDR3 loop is CASSVPTVNYGYTF. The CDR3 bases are TGTGCCAGCAGCGTACCCACGGTTAACTATGGCTACACCTTC.

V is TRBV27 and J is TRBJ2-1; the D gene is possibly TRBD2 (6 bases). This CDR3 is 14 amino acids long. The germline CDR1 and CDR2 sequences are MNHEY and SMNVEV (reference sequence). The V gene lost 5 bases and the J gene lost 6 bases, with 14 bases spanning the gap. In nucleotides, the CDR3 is TGTGCCAGCAGTCCTACGGGACTCTTCAATGAGCAGTTCTTC. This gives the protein CASSPTGLFNEQFF.